This T cell receptor (beta chain) was identified during a study of cytomegalovirus exposure and HLA in healthy donors. Study-level points and caveats: Usually a TCR sequence was rare, but some public TCRs were found in many donors. A few CMV-associated chains were confirmed in vitro to be specific for CMV antigens.

The CDR3 runs to 15 residues. CDR1 is LNHNV, CDR2 YYDKDF, per germline (reference sequence). The V end lost 2 bases, the J end lost 7 bases, and 14 bases lay between the germline ends. As concerns this clone: Its antigen is still unknown.

Clones were sequenced by immunoSEQ multiplex PCR, and TCRdb holds only the in-frame ones, with some missing. The table has 70,000 to 80,000 clones, about 93% seen once. The TCR originated in a woman aged 18 to 35 in good health and CMV-seropositive. Sequenced material: PBMCs. The V call is TRBV15, the J call TRBJ2-2; TRBD2 might be the D (5 bases). This CDR3 is CATSRSSGLNGELFF. The CDR3, as DNA: TGTGCCACCAGCAGATCCTCGGGGTTGAACGGGGAGCTGTTTTTT.